A selection of T cell receptor beta chains follows, all from one sample in a study of vaccination effects on CD4 cells after COVID-19. The repertoire was sequenced with immunoSEQ multiplex PCR; TCRdb's copy has only in-frame clones and lacks some. The sample has tens of thousands of clones; roughly 76% are singletons. No antigen is known for these receptors. The sample in question was CD4+ T cells from PBMCs cultured with SARS-CoV-2 spike peptides, obtained before COVID-19 vaccination. Every receptor here comes from a human donor who received a COVID-19 vaccine. Each CDR3 is given with its conserved first and last residue. D genes are given only for firm matches. Size is stated for part of the rows, as once, few or many counts, or as a class when the clone is expanded.

TRBJ1-1 | TRBV19 | TRBD1 | . | CASSTPGTGSAEAFF | TGTGCCAGTAGTACGCCTGGGACAGGGTCGGCTGAAGCTTTCTTT
TRBJ1-2 | TRBV5-6 | . | . | CASTVGVNYGYTF | TGTGCCAGCACCGTTGGGGTAAACTATGGCTACACCTTC
TRBJ1-3 | TRBV12-3/TRBV12-4 | TRBD1 | . | CASDREAGNTIYF | TGTGCCAGCGACAGGGAAGCAGGAAACACCATATATTTT
TRBJ2-1 | TRBV5-4 | TRBD2 | . | CASSFGGGTYNEQFF | TGTGCCAGCAGCTTTGGCGGGGGAACCTACAATGAGCAGTTCTTC
TRBJ1-1 | TRBV6-6 | . | . | CASSLQGNTEAFF | TGTGCCAGCAGCCTACAGGGAAACACTGAAGCTTTCTTT
TRBJ1-5 | TRBV30 | TRBD1 | . | CAWSLGTGGQPQHF | TGTGCCTGGAGTTTGGGGACAGGGGGTCAGCCCCAGCATTTT
TRBJ1-6 | TRBV5-4 | . | . | CASSLDLGTLHF | TGTGCCAGCAGCTTGGATCTGGGAACCCTCCACTTT
TRBJ2-1 | TRBV6-5 | TRBD1 | . | CASSSRRDRRFF | TGTGCCAGCAGCAGCCGCCGGGACAGACGGTTCTTC
TRBJ2-3 | TRBV5-4 | TRBD2 | . | CASSSPAGADTQYF | TGTGCCAGCAGCTCACCGGCGGGGGCAGATACGCAGTATTTT
TRBJ1-5 | TRBV6-2/TRBV6-3 | TRBD1 | . | CASSFPPRTGGVSNQPQHF | TGTGCCAGCAGCTTCCCCCCGCGGACAGGAGGGGTGAGCAATCAGCCCCAGCATTTT
TRBJ2-1 | TRBV12-5 | TRBD2 | . | CASGLAGGVRNEQFF | TGTGCTAGTGGTTTGGCGGGGGGGGTGCGCAATGAGCAGTTCTTC
TRBJ1-1 | TRBV3-1/TRBV3-2 | . | . | CASSQDRVGGATEAFF | TGTGCCAGCAGCCAAGATCGAGTGGGAGGGGCCACTGAAGCTTTCTTT
TRBJ2-1 | TRBV14 | . | . | CASSQVDLPGYEQFF | TGTGCCAGCAGCCAAGTAGACCTACCCGGCTATGAGCAGTTCTTC
TRBJ1-1 | TRBV6-5 | . | . | CATLRGEAFF | TGTGCCACCTTAAGGGGTGAAGCTTTCTTT
TRBJ1-2 | TRBV5-1 | . | . | CASSLGQENYGYTF | TGCGCCAGCAGCTTGGGGCAGGAGAACTATGGCTACACCTTC
TRBJ2-5 | TRBV29-1 | TRBD2 | . | CSSGGGKGETQYF | TGCAGTTCTGGCGGGGGGAAGGGGGAGACCCAGTACTTC
TRBJ2-7 | TRBV20-1 | TRBD2 | . | CSASLAGGPSEQYF | TGCAGTGCCAGTCTAGCGGGGGGGCCGAGCGAGCAGTACTTC
TRBJ2-7 | TRBV9 | TRBD1 | . | CASSPRRQGAKGSYEQYF | TGTGCCAGCAGCCCGCGGCGGCAGGGGGCCAAAGGCTCCTACGAGCAGTACTTC
TRBJ2-1 | TRBV19 | TRBD2 | . | CASREIAGGNNEQFF | TGTGCCAGCAGGGAAATAGCGGGGGGAAACAATGAGCAGTTCTTC
TRBJ1-2 | TRBV30 | TRBD1 | . | CAWSRQGGYTF | TGTGCCTGGAGCAGACAGGGCGGCTACACCTTC
TRBJ2-5 | TRBV10-3 | TRBD1 | once | CAISGTGKETQYF | TGTGCCATCAGCGGGACAGGGAAAGAGACCCAGTACTTC
TRBJ2-1 | TRBV6-2/TRBV6-3 | . | . | CASSLQYNEQFF | TGTGCCAGCAGTCTACAGTACAATGAGCAGTTCTTC
TRBJ1-2 | TRBV6-2/TRBV6-3 | . | . | CASSLTGIYGYTF | TGTGCCAGCAGTCTTACAGGGATCTATGGCTACACCTTC
TRBJ1-1 | TRBV19 | . | . | CASTLTDRNTEAFF | TGTGCCAGTACTCTAACCGACAGGAACACTGAAGCTTTCTTT
TRBJ1-6 | TRBV5-4 | TRBD1 | few | CASSLEGQGDSPLHF | TGTGCCAGCAGCTTGGAGGGACAGGGGGATTCACCCCTCCACTTT
TRBJ1-6 | TRBV4-3 | . | . | CASSQVHGSPLHF | TGCGCCAGCAGCCAAGTACATGGGTCACCCCTCCACTTT
TRBJ1-1 | TRBV29-1 | . | once | CSVASQGLNTEAFF | TGCAGCGTTGCTTCCCAGGGGCTGAACACTGAAGCTTTCTTT
TRBJ2-3 | TRBV20-1 | TRBD2 | few | CSARTSGSLYF | TGCAGTGCTAGAACTAGCGGGAGTTTGTATTTT
TRBJ2-7 | TRBV10-2 | TRBD2 | . | CASSGGLAGATYEQYF | TGCGCCAGCAGTGGGGGACTAGCGGGGGCAACCTACGAGCAGTACTTC
TRBJ2-5 | TRBV4-3 | . | . | CASSQDRTTGTQYF | TGCGCCAGCAGCCAAGACAGAACCACGGGGACCCAGTACTTC
TRBJ1-1 | TRBV12-3/TRBV12-4 | . | . | CASSPQRGTEAFF | TGTGCCAGCAGTCCCCAACGGGGTACTGAAGCTTTCTTT
TRBJ2-2 | TRBV28 | TRBD2 | . | CALKGLRTGELFF | TGTGCCCTCAAGGGACTACGAACCGGGGAGCTGTTTTTT
TRBJ2-2 | TRBV29-1 | . | once | CSGGTPNTGELFF | TGCAGCGGGGGGACGCCGAACACCGGGGAGCTGTTTTTT